The sequence of this TCR beta chain was determined in a study of cytomegalovirus exposure and HLA in healthy donors (dated by TCRdb to 2017 to 2019). Looking at the study overall: An earlier analysis of under 600 of the donors reported about 250 Gb of sequence data and some 100 million unique TCR beta sequences from about 180 million T cells. A later analysis re-examined previously published TCR beta repertoires from more than 600 donors and added high-resolution HLA genotyping to investigate patterns of TCR occurrence. The study aimed to test whether signatures of past pathogen exposure could be identified by cataloging public T cell receptors. To decide whether each TCR beta V gene segment behaved as functional or pseudogenic, an earlier analysis of some 600 of the donors relied on high-throughput TCR beta sequencing. Of the approximately 400 genotyped donors, roughly 85% fell in the genetic ancestry cluster associated with self-reported Caucasian donors. On average, 235,054 unique TCR beta nucleotide sequences were sequenced per donor among some 430 genotyped donors of the cohort, with roughly 18% of those sequences being non-productive. In the later analysis, no new phenotypic data were used to find candidate immune exposures; instead, reliance was placed on TCR beta sequences and their occurrence across donors. The study profiled the T cell repertoires of hundreds of subjects by immunosequencing and related them to cytomegalovirus serostatus. Every repertoire in the discovery cohort had been generated on one and the same sequencing platform. An early release covering 550 to 650 HLA-typed donors comprised 250 to 350 gigabases of sequencing data and tens of millions of unique TCR sequences. Class I and class II HLA loci were covered by the typing at four-digit resolution. Donor age, sex, ethnicity and CMV serostatus were compiled alongside the repertoire data. Because of strong linkage in the cohort, five DR-DQ haplotypes were treated as single units for association and clustering. The study combined high-throughput TCR immunosequencing, statistical association of individual TCRs with disease status, and machine learning to predict cytomegalovirus infection status. Along with the roughly 700-subject first cohort, a separate validation cohort of 120 different subjects was used. The number of typed donors differed by locus: about 620-630 for A, B, C, DRB1 and DQB1; some 500 for DQA1; 600 to 610 for DPA1; and roughly 470 for DPB1. A later genetic analysis took genome-wide SNP genotypes for about 55% of the roughly 700 donors and used that subset as a discovery cohort. Results the study describes overall, beyond this receptor: The classifier was reported to diagnose cytomegalovirus status with high specificity and sensitivity in both the original cohort and the validation cohort. Some IMGT-functional V segments, including TRBV6-2 and TRBV6-3, could not be distinguished by the 87-base-pair reads and were therefore excluded. Immune exposure information for the cohort was limited to CMV serostatus. A later analysis associated 16,951 TCR beta sequences with specific HLA alleles at a false discovery rate of 0.05. In a later analysis, most CMV-associated TCR beta chains were found to appear HLA-restricted, with HLA associations seemingly driven largely by CMV exposure. When HLA alleles, especially DR and DQ, strongly co-occurred, TCR associations were difficult to assign to individual alleles. Because HLA typing was missing for some donors at each locus, association tests included only the typed subset. Over 15 rarely observed V segments, including chromosome 9 orphons, were excluded from the earlier analysis of some 590 of the donors because counts were too low. It was suggested by the authors that the approach could potentially be generalized to other disease states and immunological phenotypes. V-gene and J-gene trimming of TCR beta chains was associated with a missense DCLRE1C variant in a later genetic analysis, and the association was replicated in an independent cohort. Several of the top co-occurrence clusters appeared to be linked to parvovirus B19, influenza, CMV and Epstein-Barr virus, according to a later analysis. The study listed 150 to 200 TCR beta chains as associated with cytomegalovirus. In a later analysis, HLA-associated TCR beta chains showed more clonal expansion and lower generation probabilities than non-associated chains that were equally common. Most TCR sequences were seen in very few donors, while some public TCRs were found in many individuals. The cohort was sequenced for TCR beta chains only, and without alpha or paired-chain data the features that could be detected were limited. Linkage disequilibrium might explain the correlated functional status among segregating V segments, but an unknown experimental factor could not be ruled out. A cluster of highly shared sequence variants was judged likely to be a technical artifact of the sequencing pipeline. In vitro tests confirmed that three of the cytomegalovirus-associated TCR beta chains recognize cytomegalovirus antigens. Presence/absence analyses assumed roughly uniform sequencing depth across donors, an assumption that may not hold. In a later genetic analysis, fewer N-insertions in productive TCRs were reported among donors in an Asian-associated ancestry cluster than the roughly 700-donor mean. In an earlier analysis of approximately 590 of the donors, most TCR beta V segments appeared in productive rearrangements about 87% or about 30% of the time, broadly matching IMGT annotations. In a later analysis, TCR association rates were found to vary across HLA loci, with the most associated TCRs seen for DRB1 alleles and the fewest for HLA-C alleles. A further reported finding was that TCR beta sequences accurately predicted the HLA-A and HLA-B alleles for most subjects in the first cohort.

The cohort consisted of 670 or so healthy bone marrow donors. Cohort members were all nominally healthy when sampled, although unrecorded immune exposures were likely present. The donor was CMV seronegative and was included in the group of a few hundred seronegative cohort members. A peripheral blood sample was collected from each donor, and TCR beta sequencing was performed on peripheral blood mononuclear cells. Genomic DNA was extracted from the blood cell samples with the Qiagen DNeasy Blood Extraction Kit. Regarding this clone: Its antigen is still unknown. No much larger clone is present one base from it, and per-base qualities are unavailable.

Relative to germline, V is missing 6 bases and J is missing 3 bases, with 5 bases of the junction outside any gene match. The CDR3 covers 15 residues, taking in both the cysteine and the phenylalanine. The sequence is cut down to CDR3 DNA, 45 bases in frame from base 1. For CDR1 and CDR2, the germline V gene (reference sequence) lists SEHNR and FQNEAQ. Libraries were made using the immunoSEQ multiplex PCR assay. A mixture of 60 forward primers for TCR Vbeta segments and 13 reverse primers for TCR Jbeta segments was used in the multiplex PCR. A multiplex PCR assay on genomic DNA amplified the CDR3 region of rearranged TCR beta genes. Amplified TCR beta libraries were sequenced as 87-base-pair reads on the Illumina HiSeq System. Regarding the original processing steps: Across the roughly 600 repertoires, a later analysis counted 78 million or so unique TCR beta chains, around 11 million of which were shared by at least two donors. A nearest-neighbor algorithm error-corrected the raw reads and collapsed the reads into unique sequences, merging closely related sequences to remove PCR and sequencing errors. V, D and J gene segments were assigned by aligning CDR3 sequences to IMGT reference sequences. Each retained sequence needed at least a six-nucleotide match to both a V gene segment and a J gene segment. Rearrangements were classified as productive when the CDR3 lacked stop codons and remained in frame with V and J, and all other rearrangements were classified as non-productive. Following IMGT convention, CDR3 was defined as the stretch from the second conserved V-encoded cysteine to the conserved J-encoded phenylalanine. The earlier analysis of approximately 500 of the donors excluded sequences that lacked an unambiguous match to a single V gene segment. In an earlier analysis of several hundred of the donors, V segments were called functional above 56.7% productive rearrangements and were called segregating when the between-donor standard deviation exceeded 5%. A statistical classification framework was built to diagnose cytomegalovirus status from the catalog of TCR beta chain sequences. In a later analysis, V and J genes were assigned by comparing TCR nucleotide sequences against IMGT/GENE-DB human TR gene sequences. In a later analysis, CDR3 sequences and most-parsimonious VDJ recombination scenarios were assigned using the TCRdist pipeline. A later analysis defined each TCR beta chain by its CDR3 amino acid sequence plus V-gene family, and excluded reads lacking a unique V-gene family. A later analysis removed nearly 600 highly shared, low-generation-probability nucleotide sequences to deal with suspected cross-contamination and a sequencing artifact. In a later analysis, a clonal expansion index was calculated for each public chain from normalized within-repertoire ranks of inferred template counts. Generation probabilities in a later analysis came from a VDJ recombination model fitted to out-of-frame rearrangements, and those results were checked against IGoR. In a later analysis, TCR-TCR, TCR-HLA and TCR-CMV co-occurrence was scored with hypergeometric tests, and a repertoire-size bias correction was applied to TCR pairs. In a later analysis, false discovery rates were estimated by permuting HLA or CMV assignments 20 times. A later analysis grouped co-occurring TCRs with DBSCAN, adding TCRdist sequence similarity when clustering within HLA-allele-positive subsets. For co-occurrence clustering, repertoires with fewer than 30,000 or more than 120,000 public chains were excluded, along with a handful of repertoires with anomalous nucleotide sharing. In its TCRdb copy, this immuneACCESS table keeps in-frame sequences only and misses some clones. Where compared with another copy, unresolved V genes explain less than half of these, and the others have no known cause. V, J and clone size derive from that table, while D and trimming were established from the DNA sequence. This sample gives a few hundred thousand clones in total; about four fifths of them show up just once. The ten biggest clones cover about 3.1% of the sample.

The V and J segments used are TRBV7-9 and TRBJ1-6; 7 middle bases align to TRBD1. Sequencing was carried out using PBMCs. This sequence was found in a young man in good health and CMV-seronegative. In nucleotide form, the sequence is TGTGCCAGCAGTCGACAGGGAATCTATAATTCACCCCTCCACTTT. This codes for CASSRQGIYNSPLHF.